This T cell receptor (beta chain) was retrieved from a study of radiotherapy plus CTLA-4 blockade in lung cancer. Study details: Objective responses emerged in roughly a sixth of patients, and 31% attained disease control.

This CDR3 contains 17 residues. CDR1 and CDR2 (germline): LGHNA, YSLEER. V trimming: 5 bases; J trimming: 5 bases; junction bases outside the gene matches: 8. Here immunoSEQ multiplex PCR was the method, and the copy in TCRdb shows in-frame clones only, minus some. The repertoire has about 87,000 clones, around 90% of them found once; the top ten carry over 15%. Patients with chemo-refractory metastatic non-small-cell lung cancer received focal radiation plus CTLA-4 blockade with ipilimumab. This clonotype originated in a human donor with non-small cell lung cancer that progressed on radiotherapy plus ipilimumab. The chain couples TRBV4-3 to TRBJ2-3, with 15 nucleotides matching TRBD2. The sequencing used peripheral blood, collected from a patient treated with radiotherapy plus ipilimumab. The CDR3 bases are TGCGCCAGCAGCACCCGGACTAGCGGGGGGGCAGAAGATACGCAGTATTTT. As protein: CASSTRTSGGAEDTQYF.